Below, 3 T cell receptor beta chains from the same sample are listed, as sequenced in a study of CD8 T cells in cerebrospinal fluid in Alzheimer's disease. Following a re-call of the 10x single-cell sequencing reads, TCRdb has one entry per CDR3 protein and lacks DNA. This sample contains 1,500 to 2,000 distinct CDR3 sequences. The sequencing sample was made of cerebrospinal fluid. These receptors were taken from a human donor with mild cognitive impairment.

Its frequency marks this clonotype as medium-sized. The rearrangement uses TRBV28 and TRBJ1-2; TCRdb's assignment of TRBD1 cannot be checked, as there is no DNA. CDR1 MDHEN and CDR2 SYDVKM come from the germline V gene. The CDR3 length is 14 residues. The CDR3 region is CASSFREPLYGYTF.

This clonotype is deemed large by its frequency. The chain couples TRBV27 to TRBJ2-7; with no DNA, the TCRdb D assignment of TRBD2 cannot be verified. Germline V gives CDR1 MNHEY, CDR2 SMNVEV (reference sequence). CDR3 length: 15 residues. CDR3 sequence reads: CASSPSGHIAYEQYF.

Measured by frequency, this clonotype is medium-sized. The chain's CDR3 is CGARVWTGELFF. This chain connects TRBV6-1 to TRBJ2-2; checking the TCRdb D call of TRBD1 is not possible without DNA. The CDR3 has 12 residues. Germline values: CDR1 MNHNS, CDR2 SASEGT.